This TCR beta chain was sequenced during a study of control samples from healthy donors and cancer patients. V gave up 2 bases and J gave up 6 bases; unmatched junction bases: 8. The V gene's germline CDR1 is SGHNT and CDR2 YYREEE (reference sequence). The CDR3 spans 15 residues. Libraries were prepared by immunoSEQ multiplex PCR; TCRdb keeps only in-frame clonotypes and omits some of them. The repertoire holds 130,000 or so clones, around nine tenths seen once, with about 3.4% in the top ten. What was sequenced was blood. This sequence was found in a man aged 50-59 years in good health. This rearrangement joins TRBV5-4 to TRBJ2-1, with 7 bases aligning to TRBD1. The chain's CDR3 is CASSFPGQRRNEQFF. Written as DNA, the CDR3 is TGTGCCAGCAGCTTCCCGGGACAGAGACGCAATGAGCAGTTCTTC.